This section outlines one T cell receptor (beta chain) sequence together with its context. What it binds is unknown. Each CDR3 protein is one row after TCRdb ran MiXCR on the 5' RACE reads. This sample has hundreds of thousands of distinct CDR3 sequences, with 20% to 25% found just once. The source of the sample is a study of T-cell memory formation after mild COVID-19. Study outcomes and limitations: Nothing showed for sure that second-wave clones peaking on day 37 were SARS-CoV-2 specific. Within pre-infection memory, some responding clones were found, suggesting cross-reactive memory joined. Among CD4+ contracting clones, most were CM and EM, and CD8+ ones EMRA.

V lost 5 bases to trimming and J lost 12 bases; unmatched junction nucleotides: 23. The CDR3 is 18 amino acids. The germline gives CDR1 MNHEY, CDR2 SVGAGI. The chain links TRBV6-5 to TRBJ1-5, with 9 nucleotides matching TRBD1. The receptor's source is a man aged 18 to 29 who had mild COVID-19 (a few samples of this study predate the infection). Cell type and time point are not known. Sequencing used PBMCs or a T cell subset sorted from them (not recorded which). CDR3 sequence (DNA): TGTGCCAGCAGTGCACTACTGGGGACAGGGAACCTTCCTTTAGGCCAGCATTTT. This gives the protein CASSALLGTGNLPLGQHF.